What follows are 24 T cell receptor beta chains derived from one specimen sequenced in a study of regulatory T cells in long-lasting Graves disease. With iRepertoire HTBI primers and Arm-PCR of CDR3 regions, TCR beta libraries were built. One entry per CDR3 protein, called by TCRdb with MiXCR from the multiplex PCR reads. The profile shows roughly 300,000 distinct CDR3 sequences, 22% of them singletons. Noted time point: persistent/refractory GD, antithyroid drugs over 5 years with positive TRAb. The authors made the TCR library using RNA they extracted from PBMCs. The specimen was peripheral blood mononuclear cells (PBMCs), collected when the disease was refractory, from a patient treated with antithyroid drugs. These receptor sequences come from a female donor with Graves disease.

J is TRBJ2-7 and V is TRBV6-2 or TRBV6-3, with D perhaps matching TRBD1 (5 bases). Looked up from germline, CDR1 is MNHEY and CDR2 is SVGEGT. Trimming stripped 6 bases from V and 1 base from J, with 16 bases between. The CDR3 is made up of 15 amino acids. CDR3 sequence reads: CASRGPGPTSYEQYF. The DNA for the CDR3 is TGTGCCAGCAGAGGTCCAGGGCCCACTTCCTACGAGCAGTACTTC.

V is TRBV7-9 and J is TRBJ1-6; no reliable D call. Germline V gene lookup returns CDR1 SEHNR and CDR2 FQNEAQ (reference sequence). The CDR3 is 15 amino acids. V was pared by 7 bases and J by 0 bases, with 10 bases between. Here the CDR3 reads CASNPELSYNSPLHF. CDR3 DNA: TGTGCCAGCAACCCCGAACTCTCCTATAATTCACCCCTCCACTTT.

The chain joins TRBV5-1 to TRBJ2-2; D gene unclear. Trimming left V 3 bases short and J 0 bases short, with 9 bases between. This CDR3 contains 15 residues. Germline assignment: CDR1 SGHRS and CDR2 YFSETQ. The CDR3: CASSSVQANTGELFF. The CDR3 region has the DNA TGCGCCAGCAGCTCCGTACAAGCGAACACCGGGGAGCTGTTTTTT. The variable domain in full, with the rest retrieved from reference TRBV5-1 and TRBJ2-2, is KAGVTQTPRYLIKTRGQQVTLSCSPISGHRSVSWYQQTPGQGLQFLFEYFSETQRNKGNFPGRFSGRQFSNSRSEMNVSTLELGDSALYLCASSSVQANTGELFFGEGSRLTVL.

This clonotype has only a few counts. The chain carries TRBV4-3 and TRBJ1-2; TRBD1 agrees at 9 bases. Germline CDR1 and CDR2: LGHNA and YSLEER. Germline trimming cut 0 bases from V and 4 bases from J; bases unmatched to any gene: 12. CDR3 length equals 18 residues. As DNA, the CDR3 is TGCGCCAGCAGCCAAGATAAGGTCACAGGGGGCTCTCCCTATGGCTACACCTTC. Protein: CASSQDKVTGGSPYGYTF.

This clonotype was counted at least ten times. In DNA, the CDR3 is TGTGCCAGCACCGGGACAGCTTATGGCTACACCTTC. Translating gives CASTGTAYGYTF. This chain links TRBV6-1 with TRBJ1-2, with 7 bases identical to TRBD1. This CDR3 region has 12 residues. V trimming: 7 bases; J trimming: 5 bases; junction bases outside the gene matches: 4. Germline lookup yields CDR1 MNHNS and CDR2 SASEGT.

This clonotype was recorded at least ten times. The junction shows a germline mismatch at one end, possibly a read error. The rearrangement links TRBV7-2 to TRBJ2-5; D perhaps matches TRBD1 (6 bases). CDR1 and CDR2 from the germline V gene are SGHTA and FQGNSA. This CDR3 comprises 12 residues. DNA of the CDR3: TGCGCCAGCAGCCAAGGGGGAGAGACCCAGTACTTC. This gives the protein CASSQGGETQYF.

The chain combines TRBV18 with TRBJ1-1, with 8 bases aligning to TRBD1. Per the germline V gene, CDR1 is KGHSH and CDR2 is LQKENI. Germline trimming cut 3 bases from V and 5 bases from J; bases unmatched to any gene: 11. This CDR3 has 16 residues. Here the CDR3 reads CASSPQTGVEGTEAFF. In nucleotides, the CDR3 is TGTGCCAGCTCACCCCAGACAGGGGTGGAAGGAACTGAAGCTTTCTTT.

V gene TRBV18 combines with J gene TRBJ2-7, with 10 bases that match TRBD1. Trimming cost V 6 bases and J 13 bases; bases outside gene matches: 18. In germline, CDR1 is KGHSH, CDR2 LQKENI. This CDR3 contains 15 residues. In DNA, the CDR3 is TGTGCCAGCTCGCCGGGACAGGGGAAACTCTCTAAGGAATACTTC. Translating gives CASSPGQGKLSKEYF.

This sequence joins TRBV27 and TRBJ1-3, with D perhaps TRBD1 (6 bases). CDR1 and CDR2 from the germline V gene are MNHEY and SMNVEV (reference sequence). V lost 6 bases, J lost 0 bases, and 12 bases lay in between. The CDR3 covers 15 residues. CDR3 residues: CASSRDRHSGNTIYF. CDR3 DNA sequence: TGTGCCAGCAGCCGCGACAGGCACTCTGGAAACACCATATATTTT.

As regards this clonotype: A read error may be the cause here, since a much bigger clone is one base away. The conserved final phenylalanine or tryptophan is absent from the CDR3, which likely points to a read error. The CDR3 nucleotides are TGTGCCAGCAGCTTAGCGACAGGGTCCGGCTACACCTCC. Encoded protein: CASSLATGSGYTS. This chain connects TRBV7-8 to TRBJ1-2; 7 positions agree with TRBD1. V was pared by 0 bases and J by 8 bases, with 3 bases of the junction left unmatched. The V gene's germline CDR1 is SGHVS and CDR2 FQNEAQ. The length of the CDR3 is 13 residues.

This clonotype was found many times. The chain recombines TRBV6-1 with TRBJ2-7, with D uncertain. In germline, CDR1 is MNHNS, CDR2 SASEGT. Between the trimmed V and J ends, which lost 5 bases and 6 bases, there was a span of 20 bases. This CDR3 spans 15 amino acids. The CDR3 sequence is CASSRGLTFESEQYF. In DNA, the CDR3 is TGTGCCAGCAGTCGAGGTCTGACGTTCGAGAGCGAGCAGTACTTC.

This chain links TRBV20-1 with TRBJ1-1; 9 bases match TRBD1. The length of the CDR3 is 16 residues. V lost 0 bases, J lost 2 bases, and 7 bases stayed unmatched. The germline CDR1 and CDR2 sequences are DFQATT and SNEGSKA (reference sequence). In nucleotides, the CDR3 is TGCAGTGCTAGAGATACCGGGACAGGGACTAACACTGAAGCTTTCTTT. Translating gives CSARDTGTGTNTEAFF.

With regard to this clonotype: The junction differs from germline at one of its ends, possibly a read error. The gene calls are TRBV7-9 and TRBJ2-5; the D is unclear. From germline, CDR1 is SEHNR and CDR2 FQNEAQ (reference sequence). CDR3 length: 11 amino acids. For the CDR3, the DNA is TGTGCCGGCAGCCTATGGGAGACCCAGTACTTC. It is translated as CAGSLWETQYF.

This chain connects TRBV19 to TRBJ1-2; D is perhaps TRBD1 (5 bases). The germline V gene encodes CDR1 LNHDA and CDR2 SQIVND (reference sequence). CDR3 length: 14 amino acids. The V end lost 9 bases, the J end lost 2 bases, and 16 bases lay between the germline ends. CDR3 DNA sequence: TGTGCCAGCTCATTACAGGTTAACAACTATGGCTACACCTTC. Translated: CASSLQVNNYGYTF.

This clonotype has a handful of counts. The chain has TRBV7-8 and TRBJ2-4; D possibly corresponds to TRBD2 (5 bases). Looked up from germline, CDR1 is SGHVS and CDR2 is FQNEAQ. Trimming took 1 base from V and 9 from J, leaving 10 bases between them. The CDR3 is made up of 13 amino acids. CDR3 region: CASSLGGSGIQYF. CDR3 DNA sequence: TGTGCCAGCAGCTTAGGGGGAAGCGGCATTCAGTACTTC.

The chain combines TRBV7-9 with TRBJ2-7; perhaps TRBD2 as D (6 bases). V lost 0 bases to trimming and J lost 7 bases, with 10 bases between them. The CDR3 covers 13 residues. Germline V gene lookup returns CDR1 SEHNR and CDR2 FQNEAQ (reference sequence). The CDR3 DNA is TGTGCCAGCAGCTTAGCGCGGGACGGAGAGCAGTACTTC. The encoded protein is CASSLARDGEQYF.

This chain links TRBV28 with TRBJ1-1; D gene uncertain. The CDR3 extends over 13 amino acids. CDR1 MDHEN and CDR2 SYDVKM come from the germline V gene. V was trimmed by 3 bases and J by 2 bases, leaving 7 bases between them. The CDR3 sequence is CASSFPANTEAFF. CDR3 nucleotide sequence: TGTGCCAGCAGTTTCCCGGCAAACACTGAAGCTTTCTTT.

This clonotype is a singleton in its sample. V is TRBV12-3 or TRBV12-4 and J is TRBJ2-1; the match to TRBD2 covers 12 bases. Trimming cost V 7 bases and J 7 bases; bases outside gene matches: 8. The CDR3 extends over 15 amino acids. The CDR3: CASILAGTSGNEQFF. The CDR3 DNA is TGTGCCAGCATCCTAGCCGGGACTAGCGGGAATGAGCAGTTCTTC.

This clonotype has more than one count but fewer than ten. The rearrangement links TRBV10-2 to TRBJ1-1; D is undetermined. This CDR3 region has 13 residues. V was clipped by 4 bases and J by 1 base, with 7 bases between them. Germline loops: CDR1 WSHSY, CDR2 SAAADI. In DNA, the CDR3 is TGCGCCAGCAGTGGGAACCAGAACACTGAAGCTTTCTTT. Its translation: CASSGNQNTEAFF.

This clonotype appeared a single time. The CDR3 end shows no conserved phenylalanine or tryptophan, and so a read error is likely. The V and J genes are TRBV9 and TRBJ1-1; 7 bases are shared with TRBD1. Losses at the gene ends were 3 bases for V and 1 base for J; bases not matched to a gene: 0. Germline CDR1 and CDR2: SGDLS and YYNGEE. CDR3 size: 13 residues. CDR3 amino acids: CASSGQGNTEAFS. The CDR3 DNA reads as TGTGCCAGCAGCGGACAGGGGAACACTGAAGCTTTCTCT.

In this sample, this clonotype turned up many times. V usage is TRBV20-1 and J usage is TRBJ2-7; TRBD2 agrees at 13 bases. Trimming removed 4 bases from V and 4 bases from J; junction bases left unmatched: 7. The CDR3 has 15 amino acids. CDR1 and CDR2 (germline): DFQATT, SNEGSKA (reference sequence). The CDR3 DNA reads TGCAGTGCTAAGGTCCGGACTAGCGGGAGTTACGAGCAGTACTTC. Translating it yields CSAKVRTSGSYEQYF.

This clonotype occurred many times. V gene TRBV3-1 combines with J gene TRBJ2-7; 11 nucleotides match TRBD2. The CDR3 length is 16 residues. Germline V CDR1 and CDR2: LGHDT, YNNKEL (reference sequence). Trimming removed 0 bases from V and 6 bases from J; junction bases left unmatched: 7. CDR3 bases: TGTGCCAGCAGCCAAGAGACACTAGCGGGAGTCGGCGAGCAGTACTTC. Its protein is CASSQETLAGVGEQYF.

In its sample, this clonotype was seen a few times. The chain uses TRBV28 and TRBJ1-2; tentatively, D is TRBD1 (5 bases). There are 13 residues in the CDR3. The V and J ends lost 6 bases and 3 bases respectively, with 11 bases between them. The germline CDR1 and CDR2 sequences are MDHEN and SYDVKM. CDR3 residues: CASSAGIDYGYTF. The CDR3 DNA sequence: TGTGCCAGCAGCGCAGGGATCGACTATGGCTACACCTTC.

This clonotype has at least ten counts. The chain's CDR3 is CASSLRGNSNQPQHF. For the CDR3, the DNA is TGTGCCAGCAGTTTGAGGGGGAATAGCAATCAGCCCCAGCATTTT. V usage is TRBV12-3 or TRBV12-4 and J usage is TRBJ1-5; TRBD1 is a possible D gene (6 bases). Trimming pared 3 bases from V and 0 bases from J, leaving 9 bases between. This CDR3 has 15 residues.